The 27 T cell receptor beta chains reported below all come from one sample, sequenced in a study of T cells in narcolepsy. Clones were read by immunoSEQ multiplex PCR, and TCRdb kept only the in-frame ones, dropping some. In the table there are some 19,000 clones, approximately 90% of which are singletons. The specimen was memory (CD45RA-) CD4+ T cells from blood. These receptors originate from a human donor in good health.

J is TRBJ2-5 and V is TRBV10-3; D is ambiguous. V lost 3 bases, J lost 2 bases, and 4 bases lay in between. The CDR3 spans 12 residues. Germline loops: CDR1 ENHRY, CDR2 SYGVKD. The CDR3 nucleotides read TGTGCCATCAGTGACAGACAAGAGACCCAGTACTTC. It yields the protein CAISDRQETQYF.

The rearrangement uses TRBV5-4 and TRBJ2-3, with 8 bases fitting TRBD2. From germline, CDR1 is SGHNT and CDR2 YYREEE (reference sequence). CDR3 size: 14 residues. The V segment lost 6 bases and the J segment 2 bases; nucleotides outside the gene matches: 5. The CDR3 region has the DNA TGTGCCAGCAAAACAGCGGGGGACACAGATACGCAGTATTTT. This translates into CASKTAGDTDTQYF.

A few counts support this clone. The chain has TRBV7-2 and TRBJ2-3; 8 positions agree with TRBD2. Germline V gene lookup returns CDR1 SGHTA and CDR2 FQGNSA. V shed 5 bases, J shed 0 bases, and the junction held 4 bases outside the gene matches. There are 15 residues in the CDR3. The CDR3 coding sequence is TGTGCCAGCAGCCCCTGGACTAGCAGCACAGATACGCAGTATTTT. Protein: CASSPWTSSTDTQYF. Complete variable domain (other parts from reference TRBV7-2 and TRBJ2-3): GAGVSQSPSNKVTEKGKDVELRCDPISGHTALYWYRQSLGQGLEFLIYFQGNSAPDKSGLPSDRFSAERTGGSVSTLTIQRTQQEDSAVYLCASSPWTSSTDTQYFGPGTRLTVL.

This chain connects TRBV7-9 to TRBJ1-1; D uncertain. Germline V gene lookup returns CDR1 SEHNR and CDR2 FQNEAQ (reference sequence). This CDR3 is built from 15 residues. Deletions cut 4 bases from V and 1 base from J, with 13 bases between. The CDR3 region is CASSSGLRENTEAFF. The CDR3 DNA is TGTGCCAGCAGCTCCGGACTGCGGGAGAACACTGAAGCTTTCTTT.

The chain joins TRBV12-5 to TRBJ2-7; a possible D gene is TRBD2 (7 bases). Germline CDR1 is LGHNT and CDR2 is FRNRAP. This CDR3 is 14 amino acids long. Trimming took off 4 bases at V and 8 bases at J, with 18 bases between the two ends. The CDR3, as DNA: TGTGCTAGTGGTTCTACGGGGGGCAGTTATAAGCAGTACTTC. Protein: CASGSTGGSYKQYF.

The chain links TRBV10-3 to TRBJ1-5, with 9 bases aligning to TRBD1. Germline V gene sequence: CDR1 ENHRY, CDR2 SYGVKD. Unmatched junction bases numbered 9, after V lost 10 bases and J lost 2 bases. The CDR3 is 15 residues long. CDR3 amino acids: CASSPGTGRNQPQHF. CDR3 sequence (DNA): TGTGCCAGCAGCCCAGGGACAGGGCGCAATCAGCCCCAGCATTTT.

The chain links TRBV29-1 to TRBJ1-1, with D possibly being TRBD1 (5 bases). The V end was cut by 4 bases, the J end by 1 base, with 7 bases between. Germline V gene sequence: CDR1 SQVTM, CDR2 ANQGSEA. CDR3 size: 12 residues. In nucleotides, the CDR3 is TGCAGCGTTGGCGGGGGGAACACTGAAGCTTTCTTT. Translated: CSVGGGNTEAFF.

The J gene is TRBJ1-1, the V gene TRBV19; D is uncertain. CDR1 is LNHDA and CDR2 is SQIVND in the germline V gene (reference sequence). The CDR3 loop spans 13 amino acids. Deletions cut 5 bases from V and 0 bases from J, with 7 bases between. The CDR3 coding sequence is TGTGCCAGTAGTCCCTATATGAACACTGAAGCTTTCTTT. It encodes CASSPYMNTEAFF.

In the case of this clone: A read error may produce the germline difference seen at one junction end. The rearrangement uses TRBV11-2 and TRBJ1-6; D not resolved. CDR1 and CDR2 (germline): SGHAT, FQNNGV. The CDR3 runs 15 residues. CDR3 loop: CASRLAGIYNPPLHF. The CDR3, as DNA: TGTGCCAGCAGACTCGCCGGGATCTATAATCCACCCCTCCACTTT.

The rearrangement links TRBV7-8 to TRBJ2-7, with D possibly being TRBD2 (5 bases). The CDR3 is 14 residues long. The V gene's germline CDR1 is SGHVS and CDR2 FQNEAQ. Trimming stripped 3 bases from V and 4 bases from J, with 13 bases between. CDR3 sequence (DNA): TGTGCCAGCAGCTTCAATATGAGGGATTACGAGCAGTACTTC. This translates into CASSFNMRDYEQYF.

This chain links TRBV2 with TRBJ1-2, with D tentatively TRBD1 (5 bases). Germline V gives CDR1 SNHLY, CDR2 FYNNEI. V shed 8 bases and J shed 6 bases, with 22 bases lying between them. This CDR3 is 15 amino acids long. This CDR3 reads CASLEGTSYFHGYTF. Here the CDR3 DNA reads TGTGCCAGCCTTGAGGGGACCTCGTATTTCCATGGCTACACCTTC.

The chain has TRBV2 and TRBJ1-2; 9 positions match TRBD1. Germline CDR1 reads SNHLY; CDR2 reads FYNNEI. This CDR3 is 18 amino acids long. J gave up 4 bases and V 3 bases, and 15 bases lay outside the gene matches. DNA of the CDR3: TGTGCCAGCAGTGAGGGACAGGGCCTCAATCGTAGGTCCTATGGCTACACCTTC. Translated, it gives CASSEGQGLNRRSYGYTF.

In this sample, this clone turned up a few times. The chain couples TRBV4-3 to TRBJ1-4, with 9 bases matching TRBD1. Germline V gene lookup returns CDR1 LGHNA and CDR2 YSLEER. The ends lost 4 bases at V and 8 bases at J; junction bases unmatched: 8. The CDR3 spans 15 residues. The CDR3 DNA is TGCGCCAGCAGCCGAGACGGACAGGGGAACGAAAAACTGTTTTTT. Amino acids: CASSRDGQGNEKLFF.

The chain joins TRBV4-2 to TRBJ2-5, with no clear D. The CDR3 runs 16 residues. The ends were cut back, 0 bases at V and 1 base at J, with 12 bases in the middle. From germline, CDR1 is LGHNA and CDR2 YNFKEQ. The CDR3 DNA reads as TGTGCCAGCAGCCAAGACGGCCCGCAGGTCCAAGAGACCCAGTACTTC. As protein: CASSQDGPQVQETQYF.

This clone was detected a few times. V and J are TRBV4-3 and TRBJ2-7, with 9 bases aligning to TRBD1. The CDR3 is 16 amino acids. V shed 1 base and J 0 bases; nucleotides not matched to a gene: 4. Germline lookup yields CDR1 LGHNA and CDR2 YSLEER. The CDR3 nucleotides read TGCGCCAGCAGCCAAGCGGGGGGACAGGGCTCCTACGAGCAGTACTTC. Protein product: CASSQAGGQGSYEQYF.

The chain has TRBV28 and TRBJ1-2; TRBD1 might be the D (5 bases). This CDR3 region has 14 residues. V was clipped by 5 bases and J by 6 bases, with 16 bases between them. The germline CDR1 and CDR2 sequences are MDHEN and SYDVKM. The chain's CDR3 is CASSPGGVIHGYTF. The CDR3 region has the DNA TGTGCCAGCAGTCCGGGGGGGGTGATTCATGGCTACACCTTC.

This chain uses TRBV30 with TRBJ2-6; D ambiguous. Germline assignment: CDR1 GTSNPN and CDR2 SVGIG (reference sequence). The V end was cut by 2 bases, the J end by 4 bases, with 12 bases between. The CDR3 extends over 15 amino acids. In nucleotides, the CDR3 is TGTGCCTGGAGTTCCGACTCCGGGGGGGCCAACGTCCTGACTTTC. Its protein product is CAWSSDSGGANVLTF. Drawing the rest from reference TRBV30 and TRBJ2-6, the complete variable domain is SQTIHQWPATLVQPVGSPLSLECTVEGTSNPNLYWYRQAAGRGLQLLFYSVGIGQISSEVPQNLSASRPQDRQFILSSKKLLLSDSGFYLCAWSSDSGGANVLTFGAGSRLTVL.

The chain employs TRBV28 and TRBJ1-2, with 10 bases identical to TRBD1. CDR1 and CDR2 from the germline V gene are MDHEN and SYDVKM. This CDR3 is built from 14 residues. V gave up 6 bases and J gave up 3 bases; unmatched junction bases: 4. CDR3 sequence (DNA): TGTGCCAGCAGGCGACAGGGGGCACACTATGGCTACACCTTC. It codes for CASRRQGAHYGYTF.

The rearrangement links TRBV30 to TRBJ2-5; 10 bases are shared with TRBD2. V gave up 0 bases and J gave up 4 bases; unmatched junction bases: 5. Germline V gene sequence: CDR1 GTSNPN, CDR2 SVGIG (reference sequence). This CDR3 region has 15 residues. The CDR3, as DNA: TGTGCCTGGAGTGTACTAGCGGGACCACTAGAGACCCAGTACTTC. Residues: CAWSVLAGPLETQYF.

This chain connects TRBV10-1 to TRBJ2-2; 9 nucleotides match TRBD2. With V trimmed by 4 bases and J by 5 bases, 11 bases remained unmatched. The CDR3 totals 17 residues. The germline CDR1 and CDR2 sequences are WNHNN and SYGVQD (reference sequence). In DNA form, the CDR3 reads TGCGCCAGCAGTGTCCACTCGACTAGCGGTCCAACCGGGGAGCTGTTTTTT. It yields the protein CASSVHSTSGPTGELFF.

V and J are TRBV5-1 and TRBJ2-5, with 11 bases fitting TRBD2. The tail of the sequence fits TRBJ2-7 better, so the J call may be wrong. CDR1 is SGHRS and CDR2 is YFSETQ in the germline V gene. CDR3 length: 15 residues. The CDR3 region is CASSLVLAGDNEQYF. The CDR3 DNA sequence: TGCGCCAGCAGCTTGGTACTAGCGGGAGATAACGAGCAGTACTTC.

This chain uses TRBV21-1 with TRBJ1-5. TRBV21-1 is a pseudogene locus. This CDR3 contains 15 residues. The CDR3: CASSKGGGSGQPQHF. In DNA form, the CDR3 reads TGTGCCAGCAGCAAAGGAGGGGGGTCGGGTCAGCCCCAGCATTTT.

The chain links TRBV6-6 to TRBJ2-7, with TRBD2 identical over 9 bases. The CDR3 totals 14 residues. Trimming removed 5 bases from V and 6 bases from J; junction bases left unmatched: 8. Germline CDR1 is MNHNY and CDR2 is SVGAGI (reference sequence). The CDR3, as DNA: TGTGCCAGCAGTCCGGGGGTTAGCGGGAGCGAGCAGTACTTC. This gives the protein CASSPGVSGSEQYF.

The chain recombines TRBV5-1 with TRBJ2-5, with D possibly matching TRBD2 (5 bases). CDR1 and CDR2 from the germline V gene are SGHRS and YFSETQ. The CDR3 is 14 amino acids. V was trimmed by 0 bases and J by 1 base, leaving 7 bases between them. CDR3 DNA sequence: TGCGCCAGCAGCTTGGGCCGGGGCCAAGAGACCCAGTACTTC. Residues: CASSLGRGQETQYF.

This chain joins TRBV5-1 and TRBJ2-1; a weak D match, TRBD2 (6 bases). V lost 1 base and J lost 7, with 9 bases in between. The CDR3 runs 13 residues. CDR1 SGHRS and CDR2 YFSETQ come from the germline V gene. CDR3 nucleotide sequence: TGCGCCAGCAGCTTGTTCGGGAGTAATGAGCAGTTCTTC. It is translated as CASSLFGSNEQFF.

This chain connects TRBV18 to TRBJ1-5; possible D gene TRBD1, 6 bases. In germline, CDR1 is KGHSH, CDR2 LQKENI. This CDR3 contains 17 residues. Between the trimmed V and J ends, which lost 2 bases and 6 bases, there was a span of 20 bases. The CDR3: CASSPAYEGGAGQPQHF. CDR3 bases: TGTGCCAGCTCACCAGCCTATGAAGGGGGAGCTGGTCAGCCCCAGCATTTT.

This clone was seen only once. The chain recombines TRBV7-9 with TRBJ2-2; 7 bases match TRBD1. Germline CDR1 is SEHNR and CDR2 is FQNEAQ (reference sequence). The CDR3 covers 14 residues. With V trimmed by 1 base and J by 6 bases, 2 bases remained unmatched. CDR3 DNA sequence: TGTGCCAGCAGCTTAGGGACAGGACCCGGGGAGCTGTTTTTT. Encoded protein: CASSLGTGPGELFF.